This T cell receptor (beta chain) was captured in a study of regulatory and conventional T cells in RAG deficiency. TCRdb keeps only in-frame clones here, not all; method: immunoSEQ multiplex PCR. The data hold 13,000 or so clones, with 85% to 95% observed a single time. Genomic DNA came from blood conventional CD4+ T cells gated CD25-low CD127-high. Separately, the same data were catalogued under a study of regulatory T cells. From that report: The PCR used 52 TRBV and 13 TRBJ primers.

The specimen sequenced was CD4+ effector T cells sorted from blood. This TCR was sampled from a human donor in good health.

CDR3 protein: CASKDPGQGVPDTQYF. CDR3 in DNA: TGTGCCAGCAAGGATCCGGGACAGGGGGTTCCAGATACGCAGTATTTT. V gene TRBV2 combines with J gene TRBJ2-3, with TRBD1 matching over 11 bases. Germline assignment: CDR1 SNHLY and CDR2 FYNNEI. The CDR3 is 16 amino acids. V lost 7 bases, J lost 4 bases, and 10 bases stayed unmatched.